Below are 30 T cell receptor beta chains sequenced from a single sample in a study of T cell clones after liver transplantation. Clones were read by immunoSEQ multiplex PCR, and TCRdb kept only the in-frame ones, dropping some. This sample yields roughly 70,000 clones, of which about four fifths are seen a single time; approximately 0.55% belongs to the top ten. This specimen consisted of CD4+ T cells from blood, obtained before liver transplant. All receptors come from a human donor who received a liver transplant.

J is TRBJ2-3 and V is TRBV2; TRBD2 agrees at 7 bases. CDR3 length equals 15 residues. The germline gives CDR1 SNHLY, CDR2 FYNNEI. V dropped 6 bases and J dropped 2; count of bases not matched to a gene: 8. The CDR3 nucleotides read TGTGCCAGCAGGGAGAGGGCGGGAGCCACAGATACGCAGTATTTT. The encoded protein is CASRERAGATDTQYF.

V gene TRBV2 combines with J gene TRBJ1-2; D perhaps matches TRBD1 (5 bases). Trimming pared 7 bases from V and 1 base from J, leaving 13 bases between. The CDR3 extends over 14 amino acids. The germline gives CDR1 SNHLY, CDR2 FYNNEI. This CDR3 reads CASKQGYLNYGYTF. CDR3 DNA sequence: TGTGCCAGCAAGCAGGGATACCTTAACTATGGCTACACCTTC.

The V call is TRBV29-1, the J call TRBJ2-1; tentative D call: TRBD2 (5 bases). Per germline, CDR1 SQVTM and CDR2 ANQGSEA. The V and J ends lost 7 bases and 2 bases respectively, with 12 bases between them. This CDR3 has 13 amino acids. CDR3: CSARAGTYNEQFF. The CDR3 nucleotides read TGCAGCGCCCGGGCGGGTACCTACAATGAGCAGTTCTTC.

The chain joins TRBV6-5 to TRBJ2-7, with TRBD2 matching over 13 bases. The CDR3 spans 13 residues. Unmatched junction bases numbered 4, after V lost 9 bases and J lost 5 bases. The germline V gene encodes CDR1 MNHEY and CDR2 SVGAGI. CDR3 residues: CASRTSGSHEQYF. DNA of the CDR3: TGTGCCAGTCGGACTAGCGGGAGCCACGAGCAGTACTTC.

V gene TRBV5-1 combines with J gene TRBJ1-4, with D uncertain. Germline V lookup: CDR1 SGHRS, CDR2 YFSETQ. The V and J ends lost 1 base and 5 bases respectively, with 9 bases between them. This CDR3 has 14 amino acids. The CDR3 is CASSLNSPNEKLFF. CDR3 DNA sequence: TGCGCCAGCAGCTTGAATAGTCCAAATGAAAAACTGTTTTTT.

The V gene is TRBV7-2, the J gene TRBJ2-1; D unresolved. V lost 5 bases, J lost 4 bases, and 18 bases lay in between. The V gene's germline CDR1 is SGHTA and CDR2 FQGNSA. The CDR3 is made up of 16 amino acids. As DNA, the CDR3 is TGTGCCAGCAGCCCTCTGGGGATCGGCAGTTACAATGAGCAGTTCTTC. Residues: CASSPLGIGSYNEQFF.

This chain uses TRBV2 with TRBJ2-7, with D possibly matching TRBD1 (6 bases). The CDR3 loop spans 15 amino acids. V was clipped by 8 bases and J by 1 base, with 18 bases between them. Germline V gives CDR1 SNHLY, CDR2 FYNNEI. The CDR3 is CASQSDRRGSYEQYF. CDR3 nucleotides: TGTGCCAGCCAGAGTGACAGGAGAGGGTCCTACGAGCAGTACTTC.

The rearrangement uses TRBV23-1 and TRBJ1-5, with 10 nucleotides matching TRBD1. TRBV23-1 is designated an ORF whose function remains uncertain. CDR3 length: 20 amino acids. The V and J ends lost 0 bases and 4 bases, in that order; junction bases with no gene match: 15. In DNA form, the CDR3 reads TGCGCCAGCAGTCAATCGAGCTCTCCTGGGACAGGGGTAAAAAATCAGCCCCAGCATTTT. This encodes CASSQSSSPGTGVKNQPQHF.

The V and J genes are TRBV5-4 and TRBJ2-1; D gene ambiguous. Per the germline V gene, CDR1 is SGHNT and CDR2 is YYREEE (reference sequence). CDR3 length: 15 residues. Trimming shortened V by 0 bases and J by 1 base, and 8 bases separated the two germline ends. The CDR3 region has the DNA TGTGCCAGCAGCTTGGAGGCAGCTTCCTACAATGAGCAGTTCTTC. Amino acid sequence: CASSLEAASYNEQFF.

This clone occurred once. This chain connects TRBV18 to TRBJ2-7; D gene ambiguous. Germline V gene lookup returns CDR1 KGHSH and CDR2 LQKENI. CDR3 length equals 14 residues. V lost 3 bases and J 4 bases, leaving 13 bases between the germline ends. For the CDR3, the DNA is TGTGCCAGCTCACCTTCTGTAAGTGGTTACGAGCAGTACTTC. It is translated as CASSPSVSGYEQYF. The variable domain in full, with the rest retrieved from reference TRBV18 and TRBJ2-7, is NAGVMQNPRHLVRRRGQEARLRCSPMKGHSHVYWYRQLPEEGLKFMVYLQKENIIDESGMPKERFSAEFPKEGPSILRIQQVVRGDSAAYFCASSPSVSGYEQYFGPGTRLTVT.

Comments on this clone: The sample has other DNA sequences that encode this CDR3 too. The rearrangement uses TRBV2 and TRBJ1-2; D unclear. V was pared by 2 bases and J by 4 bases, with 8 bases between. Per germline, CDR1 SNHLY and CDR2 FYNNEI. The CDR3 contains 13 residues. CDR3 loop: CASSERGFYGYTF. The CDR3 DNA sequence: TGTGCCAGCAGTGAACGCGGCTTCTATGGCTACACCTTC.

The chain carries TRBV27 and TRBJ2-1; TRBD2 aligns across 9 bases. The CDR3 is made up of 15 amino acids. Per germline, CDR1 MNHEY and CDR2 SMNVEV (reference sequence). V trimming: 6 bases; J trimming: 6 bases; junction bases outside the gene matches: 9. The CDR3: CASSSPGLAVNEQFF. The CDR3, as DNA: TGTGCCAGCAGCAGTCCGGGACTAGCAGTCAATGAGCAGTTCTTC.

The chain combines TRBV27 with TRBJ2-7; 16 nucleotides match TRBD2. V dropped 5 bases and J dropped 0; count of bases not matched to a gene: 16. Germline loops: CDR1 MNHEY, CDR2 SMNVEV (reference sequence). The CDR3 consists of 21 residues. In DNA form, the CDR3 reads TGTGCCAGCAGTCCGGGACTAGCGGGAGGGCCCCGACGAGGACCCTCCTACGAGCAGTACTTC. It codes for CASSPGLAGGPRRGPSYEQYF.

In its sample, this clone was seen once. The chain employs TRBV10-3 and TRBJ2-1, with a weak D call TRBD2 (6 bases). Trimming took off 2 bases at V and 5 bases at J, with 10 bases between the two ends. Per germline, CDR1 ENHRY and CDR2 SYGVKD. The length of the CDR3 is 14 residues. Here the CDR3 reads CAISEGPGDNEQFF. The DNA for the CDR3 is TGTGCCATCAGTGAGGGCCCGGGGGACAATGAGCAGTTCTTC.

The chain has TRBV10-2 and TRBJ1-2; 7 nucleotides match TRBD1. After removal of 6 bases from V and 2 bases from J, the junction contained 6 bases not matched to a gene. Germline V lookup: CDR1 WSHSY, CDR2 SAAADI. The CDR3 totals 14 residues. The CDR3 DNA is TGCGCCAGCAGCTCGACAGGGCGAAACTATGGCTACACCTTC. This encodes CASSSTGRNYGYTF.

The chain uses TRBV28 and TRBJ2-7; the D gene is possibly TRBD1 (6 bases). The CDR3 is 14 amino acids. Per germline, CDR1 MDHEN and CDR2 SYDVKM. The ends were cut back, 6 bases at V and 3 bases at J, with 15 bases in the middle. The CDR3 spells CASRGDRNLYEQYF. In nucleotides, the CDR3 is TGTGCCAGCAGGGGTGACAGGAACCTCTACGAGCAGTACTTC.

The rearrangement uses TRBV5-1 and TRBJ2-2; the D gene is possibly TRBD2 (5 bases). The CDR3 extends over 14 amino acids. Per the germline V gene, CDR1 is SGHRS and CDR2 is YFSETQ. Trimming pared 2 bases from V and 4 bases from J, leaving 9 bases between. The CDR3 bases are TGCGCCAGCAGCTTTCGAGGGTCCACCGGGGAGCTGTTTTTT. Protein: CASSFRGSTGELFF.

The V call is TRBV19, the J call TRBJ2-2; no clear D gene. The CDR3 loop spans 15 amino acids. Trimming stripped 6 bases from V and 3 bases from J, with 14 bases between. The germline V gene encodes CDR1 LNHDA and CDR2 SQIVND (reference sequence). The CDR3 nucleotides read TGTGCCAGTAGCCCTCGTGGTTACGACACCGGGGAGCTGTTTTTT. The encoded protein is CASSPRGYDTGELFF.

The genes are TRBV6-6 and TRBJ1-2; a weak D match, TRBD1 (5 bases). This CDR3 comprises 15 residues. V was shortened by 5 bases and J by 8 bases, with 21 bases between the two germline ends. The germline V gene encodes CDR1 MNHNY and CDR2 SVGAGI (reference sequence). The CDR3 is CASSRERGTKGGYTF. CDR3 coding DNA: TGTGCCAGCAGTCGAGAACGGGGCACCAAGGGCGGCTACACCTTC.

The chain employs TRBV28 and TRBJ1-4; D gene ambiguous. There are 18 residues in the CDR3. Looked up from germline, CDR1 is MDHEN and CDR2 is SYDVKM. Trimming removed 6 bases from V and 3 bases from J, with 23 bases in between. CDR3 coding DNA: TGTGCCAGCAGGTTGGCGGTTAGTAGGAGGTGGTCTAATGAAAAACTGTTTTTT. Translation gives CASRLAVSRRWSNEKLFF.

The chain joins TRBV27 to TRBJ2-3; the D is unclear. V was cut by 7 bases and J by 3 bases, with 11 bases left in between. The germline V gene encodes CDR1 MNHEY and CDR2 SMNVEV (reference sequence). The CDR3 spans 13 residues. The CDR3 sequence: CASKGSATDTQYF. The CDR3 DNA follows: TGTGCCAGCAAGGGATCGGCAACAGATACGCAGTATTTT.

By share, this clone counts as medium-sized (0.01 to 0.1%). The chain couples TRBV2 to TRBJ1-2; tentative D call: TRBD1 (5 bases). Trimming pared 3 bases from V and 0 bases from J, leaving 8 bases between. Germline CDR1 is SNHLY and CDR2 is FYNNEI. The CDR3 length is 14 residues. In DNA, the CDR3 is TGTGCCAGCAGTGACAGGGTAGCTAACTATGGCTACACCTTC. This codes for CASSDRVANYGYTF.

V gene TRBV5-1 combines with J gene TRBJ2-1; D call uncertain. This CDR3 spans 16 amino acids. V shed 0 bases and J shed 0 bases, with 10 bases lying between them. Looked up from germline, CDR1 is SGHRS and CDR2 is YFSETQ. The CDR3 loop is CASSLAGSLSYNEQFF. Here the CDR3 DNA reads TGCGCCAGCAGCTTGGCCGGGTCCCTCTCCTACAATGAGCAGTTCTTC.

This chain joins TRBV19 and TRBJ2-6; 10 positions match TRBD1. The germline V gene has CDR1 LNHDA and CDR2 SQIVND (reference sequence). The CDR3 length is 16 residues. After removal of 10 bases from V and 0 bases from J, the junction contained 6 bases not matched to a gene. In DNA form, the CDR3 reads TGTGCCACCAGGACAGGGGGTAGCTCTGGGGCCAACGTCCTGACTTTC. This encodes CATRTGGSSGANVLTF.

This chain connects TRBV4-3 to TRBJ1-1; 9 nucleotides agree with TRBD1. With 4 bases clipped from V and 1 base from J, the junction kept 1 base outside the gene matches. Germline assignment: CDR1 LGHNA and CDR2 YSLEER. This CDR3 is built from 14 residues. The CDR3 spells CASSRTGANTEAFF. The CDR3 bases are TGCGCCAGCAGCCGGACAGGGGCGAACACTGAAGCTTTCTTT.

The chain uses TRBV27 and TRBJ2-5, with D uncertain. Germline V CDR1 and CDR2: MNHEY, SMNVEV (reference sequence). CDR3 length: 15 amino acids. Trimming stripped 1 base from V and 5 bases from J, with 14 bases between. CDR3 nucleotide sequence: TGTGCCAGCAGTTTATTTGTACAGTCTCCGGAGACCCAGTACTTC. Translation gives CASSLFVQSPETQYF.

The chain has TRBV28 and TRBJ2-7; 8 bases match TRBD1. Trimming cost V 5 bases and J 5 bases; bases outside gene matches: 8. Germline CDR1 and CDR2: MDHEN and SYDVKM. The CDR3 is 14 residues long. The DNA for the CDR3 is TGTGCCAGCAGTCCGGACAGGGTGGTCCACGAGCAGTACTTC. The encoded protein is CASSPDRVVHEQYF.

The CDR3 loop is CASSLAGGPKNEQFF. DNA for the CDR3: TGTGCCAGCAGTTTAGCGGGAGGGCCTAAGAATGAGCAGTTCTTC. The rearrangement uses TRBV6-6 and TRBJ2-1, with 11 bases aligning to TRBD2. The CDR3 runs to 15 residues. V gave up 4 bases and J gave up 7 bases; unmatched junction bases: 6. Per the germline V gene, CDR1 is MNHNY and CDR2 is SVGAGI (reference sequence).

The chain carries TRBV4-2 and TRBJ1-4, with 9 bases identical to TRBD1. The V and J ends lost 5 bases and 8 bases, in that order; junction bases with no gene match: 9. Looked up from germline, CDR1 is LGHNA and CDR2 is YNFKEQ. This CDR3 has 15 amino acids. CDR3 bases: TGTGCCAGCAGCTCACCGGGACAGGGTGGAGAAAAACTGTTTTTT. Amino acid sequence: CASSSPGQGGEKLFF.

The rearrangement links TRBV19 to TRBJ1-3; the D is unclear. Trimming stripped 3 bases from V and 0 bases from J, with 15 bases between. Germline V gene sequence: CDR1 LNHDA, CDR2 SQIVND (reference sequence). The CDR3 covers 17 residues. CDR3 nucleotides: TGTGCCAGTAGTATGGCCGCCAGGAGCTTCTCTGGAAACACCATATATTTT. Residues: CASSMAARSFSGNTIYF.